Sequencing of this T cell receptor beta chain was carried out in a study of T cells after yellow fever vaccination. Study-wide points: Re-detected after boosting: most primary clones, 95% to 98% of CD4 and 88% of CD8. Clonotype sharing between CD4 and CD8 compartments was small.

Production of TCR cDNA was by 5'RACE template switching, which also added a universal primer site and UMIs. TCRdb re-analysed the 5' RACE reads in MiXCR, keeping a single row per CDR3 protein. The sample consists of some 160,000 distinct CDR3 sequences, about a tenth of them appearing once. The CDR3 spans 11 residues. CDR1 SGHDT and CDR2 YYEEEE come from the germline V gene. Between the trimmed V and J ends, which lost 3 bases and 8 bases, there was a span of 6 bases. This clonotype has only a few counts. Its antigen is not known. The sequencing used CD8+ T cells sorted from PBMCs, collected 45 days after the yellow fever booster vaccination. This TCR was recovered from a man younger than 30 who received the YFV17D yellow fever vaccine. The chain uses TRBV5-6 and TRBJ2-1; D not certain. The CDR3 protein is CASSWADEQFF. Written as DNA, the CDR3 is TGTGCCAGCAGCTGGGCGGATGAGCAGTTCTTC.